This T cell receptor beta chain was captured by sequencing in a study of blood T cell repertoires in COVID-19. Overall study context: The cDNA or gDNA used as material had been derived from T cells, B-cell-depleted T cells, or PBMCs.

Germline loops: CDR1 SGHTA, CDR2 FQGNSA. The CDR3 loop spans 13 amino acids. Deletions cut 7 bases from V and 5 bases from J, with 12 bases between. Original methodology: The authors estimated nucleated cell counts from reference gene primer amplification. Measured with immunoSEQ multiplex PCR; TCRdb has only the in-frame clones, and not every one. That table furnishes V, J and clone size, whereas the DNA furnished D and trimming. The sample has about 120,000 clones, about 83% seen once; the top ten hold around 4.2%. Cohort assignment relied on participant-reported clinical history. Sequencing input: PBMCs or T cells enriched from blood (not recorded which). This receptor was identified in a young woman who had recovered from COVID-19. The J gene is TRBJ2-1, the V gene TRBV7-2, with a weak D call TRBD2 (6 bases). CDR3 protein: CASTSLANNEQFF. In DNA form, the CDR3 reads TGTGCCAGCACCTCGCTAGCGAACAATGAGCAGTTCTTC. Full variable domain (remainder filled in from reference TRBV7-2 and TRBJ2-1): GAGVSQSPSNKVTEKGKDVELRCDPISGHTALYWYRQSLGQGLEFLIYFQGNSAPDKSGLPSDRFSAERTGGSVSTLTIQRTQQEDSAVYLCASTSLANNEQFFGPGTRLTVL.